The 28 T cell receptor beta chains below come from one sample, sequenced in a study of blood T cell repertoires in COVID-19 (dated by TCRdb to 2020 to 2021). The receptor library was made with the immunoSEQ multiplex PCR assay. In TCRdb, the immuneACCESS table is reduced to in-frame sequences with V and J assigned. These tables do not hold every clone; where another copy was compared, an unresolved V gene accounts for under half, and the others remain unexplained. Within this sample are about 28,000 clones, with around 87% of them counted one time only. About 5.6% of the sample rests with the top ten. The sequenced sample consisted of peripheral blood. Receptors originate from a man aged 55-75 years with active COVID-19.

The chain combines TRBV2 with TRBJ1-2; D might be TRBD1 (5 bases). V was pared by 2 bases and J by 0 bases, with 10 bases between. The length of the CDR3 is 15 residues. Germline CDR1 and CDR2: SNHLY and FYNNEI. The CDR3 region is CASSEHKGANYGYTF. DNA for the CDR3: TGTGCCAGCAGTGAACACAAAGGGGCTAACTATGGCTACACCTTC.

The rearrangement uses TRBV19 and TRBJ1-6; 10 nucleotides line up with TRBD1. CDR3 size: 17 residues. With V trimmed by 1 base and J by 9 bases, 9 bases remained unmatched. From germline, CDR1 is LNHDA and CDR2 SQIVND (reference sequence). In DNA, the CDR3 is TGTGCCAGTAGTATAGCGGCCTTCCGGGACAGGGGTTCACCCCTCCACTTT. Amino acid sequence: CASSIAAFRDRGSPLHF.

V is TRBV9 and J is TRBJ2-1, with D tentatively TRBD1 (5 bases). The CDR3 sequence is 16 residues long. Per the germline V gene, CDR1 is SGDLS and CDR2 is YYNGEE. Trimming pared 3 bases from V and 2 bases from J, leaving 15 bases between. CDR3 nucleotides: TGTGCCAGCAGCGCTCAGGAGCTAGGGGCCTACAATGAGCAGTTCTTC. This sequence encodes CASSAQELGAYNEQFF.

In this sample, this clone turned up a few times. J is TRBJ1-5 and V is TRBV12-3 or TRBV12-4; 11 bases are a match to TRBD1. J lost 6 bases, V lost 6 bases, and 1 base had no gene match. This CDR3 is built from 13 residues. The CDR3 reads CASRGTGGQPQHF. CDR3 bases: TGTGCCAGCAGAGGGACAGGGGGTCAGCCCCAGCATTTT.

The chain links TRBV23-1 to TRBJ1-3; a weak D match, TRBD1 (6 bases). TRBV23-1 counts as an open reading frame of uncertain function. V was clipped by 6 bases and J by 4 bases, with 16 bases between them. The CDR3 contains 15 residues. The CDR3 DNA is TGCGCCAGCAGCGATCCAGGGGCGACGGGAAACACCATATATTTT. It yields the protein CASSDPGATGNTIYF.

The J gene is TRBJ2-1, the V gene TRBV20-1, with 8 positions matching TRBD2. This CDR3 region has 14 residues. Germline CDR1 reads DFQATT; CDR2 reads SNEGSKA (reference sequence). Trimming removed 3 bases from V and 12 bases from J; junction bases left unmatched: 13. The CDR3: CSASGREDPWRQFF. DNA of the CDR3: TGCAGTGCTAGTGGGCGGGAGGACCCCTGGAGGCAGTTCTTC.

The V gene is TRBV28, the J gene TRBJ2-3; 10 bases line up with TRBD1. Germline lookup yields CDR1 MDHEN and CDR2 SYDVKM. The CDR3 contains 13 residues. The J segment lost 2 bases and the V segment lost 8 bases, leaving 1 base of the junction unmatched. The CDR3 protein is CASGQGVTDTQYF. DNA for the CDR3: TGTGCCAGCGGACAGGGGGTCACAGATACGCAGTATTTT. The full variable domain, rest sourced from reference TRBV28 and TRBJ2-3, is DVKVTQSSRYLVKRTGEKVFLECVQDMDHENMFWYRQDPGLGLRLIYFSYDVKMKEKGDIPEGYSVSREKKERFSLILESASTNQTSMYLCASGQGVTDTQYFGPGTRLTVL.

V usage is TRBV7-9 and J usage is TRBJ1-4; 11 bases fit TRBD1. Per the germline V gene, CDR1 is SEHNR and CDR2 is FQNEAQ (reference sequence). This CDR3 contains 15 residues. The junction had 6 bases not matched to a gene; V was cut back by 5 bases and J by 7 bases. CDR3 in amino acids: CASSARDRGSEKLFF. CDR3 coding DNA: TGTGCCAGCAGCGCCCGGGACAGGGGGTCTGAAAAACTGTTTTTT.

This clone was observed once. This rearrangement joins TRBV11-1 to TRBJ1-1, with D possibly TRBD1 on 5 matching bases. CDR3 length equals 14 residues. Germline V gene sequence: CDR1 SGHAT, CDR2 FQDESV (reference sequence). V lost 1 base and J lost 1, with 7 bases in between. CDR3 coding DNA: TGTGCCAGCAGCTTAGGACAGTGGAACACTGAAGCTTTCTTT. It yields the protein CASSLGQWNTEAFF.

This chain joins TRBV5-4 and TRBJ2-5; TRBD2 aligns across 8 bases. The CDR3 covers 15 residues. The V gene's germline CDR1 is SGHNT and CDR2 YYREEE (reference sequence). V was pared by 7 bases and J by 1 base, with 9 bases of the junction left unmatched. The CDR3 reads CASALAGGTQETQYF. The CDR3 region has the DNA TGTGCCAGCGCCCTGGCGGGGGGTACCCAAGAGACCCAGTACTTC.

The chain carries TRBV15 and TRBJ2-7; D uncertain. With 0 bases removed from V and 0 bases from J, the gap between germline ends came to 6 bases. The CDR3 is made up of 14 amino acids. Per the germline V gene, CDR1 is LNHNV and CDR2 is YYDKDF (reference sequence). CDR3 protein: CATSRELDSYEQYF. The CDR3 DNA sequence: TGTGCCACCAGCAGAGAGCTAGACTCCTACGAGCAGTACTTC.

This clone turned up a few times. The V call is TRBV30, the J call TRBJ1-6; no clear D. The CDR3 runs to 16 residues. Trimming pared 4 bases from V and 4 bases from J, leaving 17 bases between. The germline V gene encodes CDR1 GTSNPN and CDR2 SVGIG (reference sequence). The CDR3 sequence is CAWKYSSPAYNSPLHF. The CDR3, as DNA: TGTGCCTGGAAATACAGTTCGCCGGCGTATAATTCACCCCTCCACTTT.

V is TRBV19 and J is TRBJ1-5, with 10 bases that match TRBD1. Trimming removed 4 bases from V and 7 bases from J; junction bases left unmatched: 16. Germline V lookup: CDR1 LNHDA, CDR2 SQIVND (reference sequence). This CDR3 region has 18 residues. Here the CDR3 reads CASSNLGQGIRGSQPQHF. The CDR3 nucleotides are TGTGCCAGTAGTAACCTGGGACAGGGGATCAGGGGCTCCCAGCCCCAGCATTTT.

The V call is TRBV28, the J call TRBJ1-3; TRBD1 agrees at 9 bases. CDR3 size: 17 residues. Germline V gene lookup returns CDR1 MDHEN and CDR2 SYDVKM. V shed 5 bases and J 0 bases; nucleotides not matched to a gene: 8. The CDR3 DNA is TGTGCCAGCAGTGCCCAGGGACAGGGCGGCTCTGGAAACACCATATATTTT. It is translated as CASSAQGQGGSGNTIYF. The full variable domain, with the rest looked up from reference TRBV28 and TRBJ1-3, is DVKVTQSSRYLVKRTGEKVFLECVQDMDHENMFWYRQDPGLGLRLIYFSYDVKMKEKGDIPEGYSVSREKKERFSLILESASTNQTSMYLCASSAQGQGGSGNTIYFGEGSWLTVV.

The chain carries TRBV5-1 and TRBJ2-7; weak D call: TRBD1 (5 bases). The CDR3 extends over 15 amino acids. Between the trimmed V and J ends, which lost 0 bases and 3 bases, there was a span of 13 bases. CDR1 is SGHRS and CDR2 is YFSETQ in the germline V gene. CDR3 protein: CASSLALTANYEQYF. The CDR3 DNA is TGCGCCAGCAGCTTGGCCCTGACAGCGAACTACGAGCAGTACTTC.

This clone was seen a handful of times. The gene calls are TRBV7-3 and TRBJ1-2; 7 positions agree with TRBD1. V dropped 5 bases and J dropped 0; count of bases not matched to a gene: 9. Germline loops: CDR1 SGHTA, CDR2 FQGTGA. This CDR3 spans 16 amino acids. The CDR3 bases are TGTGCCAGCAGCCCCGGAGGGGACAGACCTAACTATGGCTACACCTTC. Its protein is CASSPGGDRPNYGYTF.

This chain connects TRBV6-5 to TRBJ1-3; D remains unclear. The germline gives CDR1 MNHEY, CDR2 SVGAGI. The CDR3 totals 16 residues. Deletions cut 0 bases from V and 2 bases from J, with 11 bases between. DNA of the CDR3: TGTGCCAGCAGTTACTCCTCGACACAAACTGGAAACACCATATATTTT. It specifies CASSYSSTQTGNTIYF.

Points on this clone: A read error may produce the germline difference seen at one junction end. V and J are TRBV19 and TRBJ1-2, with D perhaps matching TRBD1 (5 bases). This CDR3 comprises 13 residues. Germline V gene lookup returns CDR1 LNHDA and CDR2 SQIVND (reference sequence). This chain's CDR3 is CATGGETKYGYTF. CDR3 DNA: TGTGCCACGGGGGGTGAGACTAAATATGGCTACACCTTC.

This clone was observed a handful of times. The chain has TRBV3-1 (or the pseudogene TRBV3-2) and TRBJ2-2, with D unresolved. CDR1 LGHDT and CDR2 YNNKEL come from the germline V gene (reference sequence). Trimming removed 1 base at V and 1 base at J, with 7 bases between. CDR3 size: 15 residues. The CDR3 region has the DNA TGTGCCAGCAGCCAAGTTTTTAGGAACACCGGGGAGCTGTTTTTT. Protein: CASSQVFRNTGELFF.

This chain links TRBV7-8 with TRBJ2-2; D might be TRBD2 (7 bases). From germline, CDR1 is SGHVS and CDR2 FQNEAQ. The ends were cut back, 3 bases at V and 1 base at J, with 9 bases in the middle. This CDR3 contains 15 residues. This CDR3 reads CASSFGGLNTGELFF. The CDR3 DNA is TGTGCCAGCAGCTTCGGGGGGCTGAACACCGGGGAGCTGTTTTTT.

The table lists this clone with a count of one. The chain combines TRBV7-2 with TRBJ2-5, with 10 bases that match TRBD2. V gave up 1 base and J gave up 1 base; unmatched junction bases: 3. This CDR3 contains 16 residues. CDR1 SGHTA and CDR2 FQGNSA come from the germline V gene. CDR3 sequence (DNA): TGTGCCAGCAGCTTAGGCCCTAGCGGGGGCCAAGAGACCCAGTACTTC. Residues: CASSLGPSGGQETQYF. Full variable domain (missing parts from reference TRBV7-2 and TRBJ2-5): GAGVSQSPSNKVTEKGKDVELRCDPISGHTALYWYRQSLGQGLEFLIYFQGNSAPDKSGLPSDRFSAERTGGSVSTLTIQRTQQEDSAVYLCASSLGPSGGQETQYFGPGTRLLVL.

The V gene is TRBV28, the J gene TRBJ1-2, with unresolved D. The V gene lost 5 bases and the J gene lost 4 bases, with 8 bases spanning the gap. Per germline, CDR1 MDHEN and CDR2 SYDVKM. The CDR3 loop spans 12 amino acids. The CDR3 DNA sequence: TGTGCCAGCAGTCAGGAGGGCTATGGCTACACCTTC. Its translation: CASSQEGYGYTF.

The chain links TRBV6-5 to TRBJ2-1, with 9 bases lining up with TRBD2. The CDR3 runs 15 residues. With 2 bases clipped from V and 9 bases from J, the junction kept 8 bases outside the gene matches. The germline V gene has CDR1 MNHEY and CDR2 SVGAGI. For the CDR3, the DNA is TGTGCCAGCAGTTACACCGCGGGGGGGCTTACTGAGCAGTTCTTC. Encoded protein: CASSYTAGGLTEQFF.

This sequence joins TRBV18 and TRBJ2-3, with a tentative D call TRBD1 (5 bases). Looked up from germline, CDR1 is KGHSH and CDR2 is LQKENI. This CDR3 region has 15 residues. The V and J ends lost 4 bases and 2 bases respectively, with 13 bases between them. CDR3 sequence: CASSLQRQITDTQYF. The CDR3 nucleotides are TGTGCCAGCTCACTGCAGAGACAGATCACAGATACGCAGTATTTT.

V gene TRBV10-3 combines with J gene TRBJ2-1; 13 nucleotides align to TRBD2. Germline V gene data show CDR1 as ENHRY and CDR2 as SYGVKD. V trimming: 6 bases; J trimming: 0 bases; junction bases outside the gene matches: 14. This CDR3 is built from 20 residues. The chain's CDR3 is CAISLSGTSGAKLSYNEQFF. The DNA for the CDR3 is TGTGCCATCAGCCTATCCGGGACTAGCGGGGCGAAACTCTCCTACAATGAGCAGTTCTTC.

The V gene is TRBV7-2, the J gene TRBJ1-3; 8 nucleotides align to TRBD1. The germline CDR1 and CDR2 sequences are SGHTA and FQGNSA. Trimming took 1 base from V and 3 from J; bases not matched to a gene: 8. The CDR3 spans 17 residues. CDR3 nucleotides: TGTGCCAGCAGCTTAGTGGGTCAGGGGGCGCGTGGAAACACCATATATTTT. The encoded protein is CASSLVGQGARGNTIYF.

The CDR3 loop is CASSLQGGRYEQYF. CDR3 coding DNA: TGTGCCAGCAGCTTACAAGGAGGACGCTACGAGCAGTACTTC. The chain is built from TRBV28 and TRBJ2-7, with D perhaps TRBD2 (5 bases). The germline V and J ends were trimmed by 6 bases and 3 bases, with 15 bases remaining between them. Germline V gene lookup returns CDR1 MDHEN and CDR2 SYDVKM. The CDR3 length is 14 residues.

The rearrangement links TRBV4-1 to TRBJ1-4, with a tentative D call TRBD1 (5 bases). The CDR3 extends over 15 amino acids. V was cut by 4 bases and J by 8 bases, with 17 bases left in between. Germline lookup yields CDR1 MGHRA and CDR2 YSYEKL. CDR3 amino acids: CASSPSRGDSEKLFF. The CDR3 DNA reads TGCGCCAGCAGCCCCTCAAGGGGTGATAGCGAAAAACTGTTTTTT.